This is a list of T cell receptor beta chains from one sample in a study of cytomegalovirus exposure and HLA in healthy donors. Assay: immunoSEQ multiplex PCR; the TCRdb copy retains only in-frame clones and omits some. Of tens of thousands of clones in the sample, more than 60% were seen once. The sequenced material came from PBMCs. The receptors stem from a male donor in good health and CMV-seropositive. CDR3s include the opening cysteine and the closing phenylalanine or tryptophan.

V: TRBV7-6; length: 16; CDR3: CASSYNPLDRVNGYTF
V: TRBV9; length: 17; CDR3: CASSPRLGAGGAETQYF
V: TRBV11-2; length: 14; CDR3: CASSLQYDYNEQFF
V: TRBV5-4; length: 13; CDR3: CASSPTTGFEQYF
V: TRBV4-1; length: 19; CDR3: CASSQVINGKRGRNNEQFF
V: TRBV7-2; length: 19; CDR3: CASSSPERGESSYNSPLHF
V: TRBV18; length: 14; CDR3: CASSFQGSTDTQYF
V: TRBV7-2; length: 13; CDR3: CASSLGGGEKLFF
V: TRBV15; length: 15; CDR3: CATSGDSEPNQPQHF
V: TRBV20-1; length: 11; CDR3: CSARTRGTQHF
V: TRBV2; length: 13; CDR3: CASSVLGTGYEFF
V: TRBV11-1; length: 16; CDR3: CASSPPSGNTYNEQFF
V: TRBV6-5; length: 15; CDR3: CASSSTGTGVQPQHF
V: TRBV18; length: 16; CDR3: CASSRDRVDSNQPQHF
V: TRBV2; length: 12; CDR3: CASSVQGIGYTF
V: TRBV2; length: 13; CDR3: CASSVGGPSPLHF
V: TRBV5-1; length: 14; CDR3: CASSLDSYSYEQYF
V: TRBV7-9; length: 14; CDR3: CASSITGVLYGYTF
V: TRBV28; length: 19; CDR3: CASSFPDREMKYSNQPQHF
V: TRBV6-1; length: 12; CDR3: CASSPLNTEAFF
V: TRBV4-1; length: 12; CDR3: CASSSGGPEAFF
V: TRBV25-1; length: 16; CDR3: CASSASGQGATYEQYF
V: TRBV2; length: 16; CDR3: CASSEAGSGGQETQYF
V: TRBV4-3; length: 13; CDR3: CASSQNRDQPQHF
V: TRBV6-8; length: 18; CDR3: CASSPPSGGLKITDTQYF
V: TRBV5-1; length: 16; CDR3: CASSSYRGTGGNTIYF
V: TRBV2; length: 13; CDR3: CASSASGNNEQFF
V: TRBV9; length: 17; CDR3: CASSVAPQGRWGDEQYF
V: TRBV27; length: 14; CDR3: CASSTGLAGYEQYF
V: TRBV19; length: 13; CDR3: CASSIGRGSEAFF
V: TRBV30; length: 13; CDR3: CAWGKGGNTEAFF
V: TRBV30; length: 11; CDR3: CAWAVADTQYF
V: TRBV5-1; length: 14; CDR3: CASAEVGASETQYF
V: TRBV5-4; length: 14; CDR3: CASSKTGGSSGYTF
V: TRBV6-1; length: 13; CDR3: CASSYAGGKTQYF
V: TRBV28; length: 11; CDR3: CASSLGGEAFF
V: TRBV19; length: 16; CDR3: CASSIWVAASYNEQFF
V: TRBV27; length: 13; CDR3: CASSTTGRTEAFF
V: TRBV11-1; length: 18; CDR3: CASSLSRLAGGYQETQYF
V: TRBV4-1; length: 14; CDR3: CASSQGRGMTEAFF
V: TRBV29-1; length: 18; CDR3: CSPYPGTGCFRTYNEQFF
V: TRBV7-9; length: 16; CDR3: CSSSYNRGGLQETQYF
V: TRBV18; length: 16; CDR3: CASSPSTGQAYNEQFF
V: TRBV5-4; length: 16; CDR3: CASSMLAVQNTGELFF
V: TRBV11-2; length: 13; CDR3: CASSLDRSSIQYF
V: TRBV4-3; length: 16; CDR3: CASSQEGSSGANVLTF
V: TRBV6-5; length: 15; CDR3: CASSYSMAGQETQYF
V: TRBV19; length: 13; CDR3: CASSEVSGYGYTF
V: TRBV19; length: 13; CDR3: CASSPAGGQPQHF
V: TRBV28; length: 12; CDR3: CASTTNTGELFF
V: TRBV11-2; length: 15; CDR3: CASSHYRGPDYGYTF
V: TRBV14; length: 13; CDR3: CASSQVDRGGYTF
V: TRBV6-1; length: 15; CDR3: CASSEEFGLAEEQFF
V: TRBV9; length: 13; CDR3: CASSGTYEAEQFF
V: TRBV2; length: 15; CDR3: CASSDTAGRDNEQFF